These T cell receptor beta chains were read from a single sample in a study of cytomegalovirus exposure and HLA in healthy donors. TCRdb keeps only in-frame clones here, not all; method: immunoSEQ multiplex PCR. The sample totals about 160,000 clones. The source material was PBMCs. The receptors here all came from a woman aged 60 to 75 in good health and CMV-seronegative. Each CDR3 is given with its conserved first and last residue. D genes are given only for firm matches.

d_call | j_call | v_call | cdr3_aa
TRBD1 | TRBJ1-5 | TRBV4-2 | CASSPRQGLGQPQHF
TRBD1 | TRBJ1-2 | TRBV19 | CASSPWTGSANYGYTF
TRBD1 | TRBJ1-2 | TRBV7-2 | CASSLAGQGDYGYTF
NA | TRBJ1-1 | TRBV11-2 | CASSLIMNTEAFF
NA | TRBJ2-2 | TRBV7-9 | CASSLGGGWGELFF
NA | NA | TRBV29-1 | CSVEIGNEQYF
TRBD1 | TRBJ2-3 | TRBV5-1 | CASSYGQGDDTQYF
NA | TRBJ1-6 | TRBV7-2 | CASSLVGFGGLDNSPLHF
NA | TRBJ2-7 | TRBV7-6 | CASSLDPLVSYEQYF
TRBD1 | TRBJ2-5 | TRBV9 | CASSADRGRETQYF
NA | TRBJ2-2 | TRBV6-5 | CASTSTGELFF
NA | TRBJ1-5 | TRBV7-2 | CASSLGSGSNQPQHF
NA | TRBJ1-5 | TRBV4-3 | CASSQSAGNQPQHF
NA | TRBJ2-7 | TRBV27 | CASSFRGNYEQYF
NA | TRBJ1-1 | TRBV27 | CASSYTPGGGTEAFF
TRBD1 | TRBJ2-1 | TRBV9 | CASSVVGTANEQFF
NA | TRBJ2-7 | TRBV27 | CASSLGGRYPYEQYF
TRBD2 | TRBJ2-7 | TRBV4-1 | CASSQTSGSSYEQYF
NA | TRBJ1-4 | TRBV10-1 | CASSDNSGDEKLFF
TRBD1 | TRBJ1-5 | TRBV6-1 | CASSEPAGGYIQPQHF
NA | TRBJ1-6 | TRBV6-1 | CASSERVNYNSPLHF
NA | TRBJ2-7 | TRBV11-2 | CASSKRSEQYF
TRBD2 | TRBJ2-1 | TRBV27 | CASSLRPPGTSGSNEQFF
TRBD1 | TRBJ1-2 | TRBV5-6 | CASNRDRANYGYTF
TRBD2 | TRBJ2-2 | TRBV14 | CASSQDWSGRTGELFF
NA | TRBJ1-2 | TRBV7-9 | CASSSAWTNYGYTF
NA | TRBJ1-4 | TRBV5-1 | CASRETGRATNEKLFF
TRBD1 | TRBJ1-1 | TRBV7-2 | CASSRDRDTEAFF
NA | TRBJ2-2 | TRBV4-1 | CASTKRALEGSTGELFF
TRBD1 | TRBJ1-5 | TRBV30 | CAWSGGGGDGQPQHF
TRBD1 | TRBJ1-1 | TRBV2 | CASTADRGSTEAFF
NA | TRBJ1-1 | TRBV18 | CASSRRQLVNTEAFF
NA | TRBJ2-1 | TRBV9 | CASSPTTPLASNEQFF
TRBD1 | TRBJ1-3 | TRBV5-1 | CASSRGQGVDSGNTIYF